This is a list of T cell receptor beta chains from one sample in a study of vaccination effects on CD4 cells after COVID-19. The assay was immunoSEQ multiplex PCR, and TCRdb's table has in-frame clones only and misses some. The table shows about 30,000 clones, with about 74% occurring only once. Their target antigens are unknown. Source: CD4+ T cells from PBMCs cultured with HCoV-OC43 spike peptides, taken after COVID-19 vaccination. These receptors all stem from a human donor who received a COVID-19 vaccine. CDR3s include the opening cysteine and the closing phenylalanine or tryptophan. A D gene is named only where the DNA matches it firmly. A clone size is listed for some rows: how often the clone was seen (once, few, many), or a class if it is expanded.

CDR3 protein,CDR3 DNA,J gene,V gene,clone size,D gene
CASSYLSGRGETQYF,TGTGCCAGCAGTTACCTTAGCGGGAGGGGAGAGACCCAGTACTTC,TRBJ2-5,TRBV6-5,NA,TRBD2
CASSFTSNSGNTIYF,TGTGCCAGCAGTTTCACTAGTAACTCTGGAAACACCATATATTTT,TRBJ1-3,TRBV6-6,NA,NA
CASSPKAEGQTYEQYF,TGCGCCAGCAGCCCAAAGGCAGAGGGGCAAACCTACGAGCAGTACTTC,TRBJ2-7,TRBV23-1,NA,NA
CASTQTSGLPDTQYF,TGTGCCAGCACCCAAACTTCAGGTCTCCCAGATACGCAGTATTTT,TRBJ2-3,TRBV7-6,NA,NA
CASSHSRDRGEKLFF,TGCGCCAGCAGCCATAGCCGGGACAGGGGTGAAAAACTGTTTTTT,TRBJ1-4,TRBV4-1,NA,TRBD1
CASSWASNTGELFF,TGTGCCAGTAGTTGGGCTTCGAACACCGGGGAGCTGTTTTTT,TRBJ2-2,TRBV19,NA,NA
CASSRLADTGELFF,TGTGCCAGCAGTCGACTAGCGGACACCGGGGAGCTGTTTTTT,TRBJ2-2,TRBV6-4,NA,TRBD2
CASSSGQGKEETQYF,TGTGCCAGCAGCTCGGGACAGGGTAAGGAAGAGACCCAGTACTTC,TRBJ2-5,TRBV5-5,NA,TRBD1
CATSAEGDTSNGYTF,TGTGCCACCAGTGCCGAGGGGGACACCTCAAATGGCTACACCTTC,TRBJ1-2,TRBV24-1,NA,NA
CASSPNTGSGANVLTF,TGTGCCAGCTCACCGAATACAGGGTCTGGGGCCAACGTCCTGACTTTC,TRBJ2-6,TRBV18,NA,NA
CASSRGQLLSNQPQHF,TGCGCCAGCAGTCGAGGACAGCTACTTAGCAATCAGCCCCAGCATTTT,TRBJ1-5,TRBV10-1,few,NA
CASSPAGYREATQYF,TGTGCCAGCTCACCCGCCGGGTACAGGGAGGCGACCCAGTACTTC,TRBJ2-5,TRBV18,NA,NA
CSVESQGGPEQFF,TGCAGCGTTGAATCCCAGGGTGGGCCTGAGCAGTTCTTC,TRBJ2-1,TRBV29-1,NA,NA
CASSNQGSSYEQYF,TGTGCCAGTAGTAACCAGGGGAGCTCCTACGAGCAGTACTTC,TRBJ2-7,TRBV19,NA,NA
CATSEAWSGGIAGELFF,TGTGCCACCAGTGAGGCTTGGTCGGGGGGCATCGCCGGGGAGCTGTTTTTT,TRBJ2-2,TRBV15,few,NA
CASSFLSRGNTEAFF,TGTGCCAGCAGTTTTCTATCAAGGGGGAACACTGAAGCTTTCTTT,TRBJ1-1,TRBV27,NA,NA
CASSYSAGDRYGYTF,TGTGCCAGCAGTTACTCTGCAGGGGACCGCTATGGCTACACCTTC,TRBJ1-2,TRBV6-5,NA,NA
CASSEGQGFEKLFF,TGTGCCAGCAGTGAAGGACAGGGGTTTGAAAAACTGTTTTTT,TRBJ1-4,TRBV6-1,NA,TRBD1
CATLARDLRTDTQYF,TGTGCCACTCTCGCGAGAGACCTTCGCACAGATACGCAGTATTTT,TRBJ2-3,TRBV10-3,NA,NA
CASSRDIPRTEAFF,TGCGCCAGCAGCAGGGACATTCCTCGCACTGAAGCTTTCTTT,TRBJ1-1,TRBV5-1,once,NA
CASSRTGSSYEQYF,TGCGCCAGCAGCCGGACAGGGAGCTCCTACGAGCAGTACTTC,TRBJ2-7,TRBV5-1,NA,TRBD1
CASSLRSGSGGEQFF,TGCGCCAGCAGCTTGCGCAGCGGGAGTGGCGGTGAGCAGTTCTTC,TRBJ2-1,TRBV5-1,NA,TRBD2
CASSVDRISTDTQYF,TGTGCCAGCAGTGTTGACCGGATTAGCACAGATACGCAGTATTTT,TRBJ2-3,TRBV2,NA,NA
CATAGQPYRYTF,TGTGCCACCGCGGGACAGCCCTATCGCTACACCTTC,TRBJ1-2,TRBV24-1,few,TRBD1
CASSLGGTYGYTF,TGTGCCAGCAGCTTGGGGGGTACCTATGGCTACACCTTC,TRBJ1-2,TRBV5-4,NA,NA
CASRIQRQGHYGYTF,TGTGCCAGCAGGATACAACGACAGGGTCACTATGGCTACACCTTC,TRBJ1-2,TRBV6-5,NA,TRBD1
CATSRAQGYGYTF,TGTGCCACCAGCAGGGCTCAGGGTTATGGCTACACCTTC,TRBJ1-2,TRBV15,NA,NA
CASSSGSSPLHF,TGTGCCAGCTCCTCGGGAAGTTCACCCCTCCACTTT,TRBJ1-6,TRBV6-6,NA,NA